A selection of T cell receptor beta chains follows, all from one sample in a study of T cell repertoires in cytomegalovirus infection. TCRdb re-derived calls from the reads in MiXCR, one entry per CDR3 protein. The sample records 680,000 or so distinct CDR3 sequences, around 35% being singletons. What these receptors recognize is not known. The sample was cultured PBMCs, taken from culture after CMV antigen stimulation. Every receptor here comes from a human donor in good health (CMV status not recorded). Some clones in this sample may be carry-over from other donors' samples. Both conserved end residues are part of each CDR3. The order of the fields is V gene, clone size, J gene, D gene, CDR3 protein, CDR3 DNA. The D gene is left open where the match is weak. Part of the rows lack a size; the others show once, few, many or a class for expanded clones.

TRBV7-8	few	TRBJ1-1	TRBD1	CASSLKGGAGNTEAFF	TGTGCCAGCAGCCTGAAAGGGGGCGCAGGGAACACTGAAGCTTTCTTT
TRBV7-2	many	TRBJ2-7	TRBD1	CASSLTAGTGFYEQYF	TGTGCCAGCAGCTTAACGGCCGGGACAGGGTTTTACGAGCAGTACTTC
TRBV5-5	few	TRBJ2-1	.	CASSSFGSYNEQFF	TGTGCCAGCAGCTCCTTCGGCTCCTACAATGAGCAGTTCTTC
TRBV18	.	TRBJ1-1	TRBD1	CATKQGWDTEAFF	TGTGCCACCAAACAGGGGTGGGACACTGAAGCTTTCTTT
TRBV7-3	.	TRBJ2-2	.	CASSSNYAGELFF	TGTGCCAGCAGCTCCAATTATGCCGGGGAGCTGTTTTTT
TRBV7-4	few	TRBJ1-2	.	CASSLYGVAPNGYTF	TGTGCCAGCAGCTTATATGGGGTCGCGCCGAATGGCTACACCTTC
TRBV5-6	.	TRBJ1-4	TRBD1	CASSYGTGNEKLFF	TGTGCCAGCAGCTACGGGACAGGGAACGAAAAACTGTTTTTT
TRBV5-6	.	TRBJ2-1	TRBD2	CASSFPGLADLYNEQFF	TGTGCCAGCAGCTTTCCGGGACTAGCCGATCTGTACAATGAGCAGTTCTTC
TRBV19	few	TRBJ2-3	TRBD2	CASSTTSGRGQRDTQYF	TGTGCCAGTAGTACAACTAGCGGGAGGGGACAACGGGATACGCAGTATTTT
TRBV2	once	TRBJ2-5	.	CASSAQGAQETQYF	TGTGCCAGCAGTGCACAGGGTGCCCAAGAGACCCAGTACTTC
TRBV2	once	TRBJ1-5	.	CASDGARGQPQHF	TGTGCCAGCGACGGGGCTCGGGGCCAGCCCCAGCATTTT
TRBV6-5	.	TRBJ2-5	TRBD2	CASSYSTGRGKFQETQYF	TGTGCCAGCAGTTACTCGACGGGGCGGGGGAAATTCCAAGAGACCCAGTACTTC
TRBV25-1	.	TRBJ2-5	.	CASIKLGLTVNQETQYF	TGTGCCAGCATCAAACTGGGTTTGACAGTAAACCAAGAGACCCAGTACTTC
TRBV6-1	.	TRBJ1-4	TRBD1	CAAGGTNEKLFF	TGTGCCGCAGGGGGAACTAATGAAAAACTGTTTTTT
TRBV10-3	.	TRBJ1-3	.	CAITERKASLGNTIYF	TGTGCCATCACAGAACGTAAGGCTTCTCTTGGAAACACCATATATTTT
TRBV20-1	.	TRBJ2-5	TRBD2	CSAKSSGRAQETQYF	TGCAGTGCTAAGAGTAGCGGGAGGGCGCAAGAGACCCAGTACTTC
TRBV7-2	many	TRBJ1-2	.	CASSSGPSNYGYTF	TGTGCCAGCAGCTCCGGGCCTTCTAACTATGGCTACACCTTC
TRBV5-4	.	TRBJ2-4	TRBD2	CASSPSGGWGLAKNIQYF	TGTGCCAGCAGCCCAAGCGGGGGGTGGGGTTTGGCCAAAAACATTCAGTACTTC
TRBV12-3/TRBV12-4	.	TRBJ1-5	.	CTSSPRSNQPQHF	TGTACCAGCAGTCCCAGGAGCAATCAGCCCCAGCATTTT
TRBV30	.	TRBJ2-3	.	CAWSYEGGEDTQYF	TGTGCCTGGAGTTATGAGGGAGGAGAAGATACGCAGTATTTT
TRBV7-6	.	TRBJ2-1	.	CASSPTGSGRNEQFF	TGTGCCAGCAGCCCCACAGGGTCGGGACGCAATGAGCAGTTCTTC
TRBV4-1	.	TRBJ1-2	.	CASSQDPGNYGYTF	TGTGCCAGCAGCCAAGATCCTGGAAACTATGGCTACACCTTC
TRBV7-2	many	TRBJ1-1	TRBD1	CASSPGTGHTEAFF	TGTGCCAGCAGCCCTGGGACAGGGCACACTGAAGCTTTCTTT
TRBV7-9	.	TRBJ1-6	.	CASSTRTDSPLHF	TGTGCCAGCAGCACCCGGACAGATTCACCCCTCCACTTT
TRBV7-9	.	TRBJ2-1	.	CASSLAGPLSF	TGTGCCAGCAGCTTAGCGGGGCCACTGAGCTTC
TRBV11-2	.	TRBJ1-6	.	CASSLAGGNSPLHF	TGTGCCAGCAGCTTAGCCGGCGGTAATTCACCCCTCCACTTT
TRBV2	few	TRBJ1-6	TRBD1	CASSPGGMGQLNSPLHF	TGTGCCAGCAGCCCAGGCGGCATGGGACAGCTTAATTCACCCCTCCACTTT
TRBV11-2	.	TRBJ2-2	.	CASSLRPGELFF	TGTGCCAGCAGCCTTAGACCCGGGGAGCTGTTTTTT
TRBV6-2/TRBV6-3	many	TRBJ1-2	.	CASSYTGYGYTF	TGTGCCAGCAGTTACACCGGCTATGGCTACACCTTC
TRBV7-2	.	TRBJ2-3	TRBD2	CASSQWTSGSPGADTQYF	TGTGCCAGCAGCCAGTGGACTAGCGGGTCCCCGGGCGCAGATACGCAGTATTTT
TRBV12-3/TRBV12-4	.	TRBJ2-7	.	CASSLAYYYEQYF	TGTGCCAGCAGTTTAGCCTACTACTACGAGCAGTACTTC
TRBV12-3/TRBV12-4	few	TRBJ1-4	.	CASSFKRNEKLFF	TGTGCCAGCAGTTTCAAGAGGAATGAAAAACTGTTTTTT
TRBV10-3	.	TRBJ2-1	TRBD2	CAISGTSGSYEQFF	TGTGCCATCAGCGGGACTAGCGGGAGCTATGAGCAGTTCTTC
TRBV7-8	.	TRBJ1-5	.	CASSHRERSQPQHF	TGTGCCAGCAGCCACAGGGAGAGAAGTCAGCCCCAGCATTTT
TRBV2	once	TRBJ1-6	TRBD1	CASSVETGPRDSLHF	TGTGCCAGCAGTGTTGAGACAGGGCCTCGTGATTCCCTCCACTTT
TRBV25-1	.	TRBJ2-5	TRBD2	CASSEFGGGPSRETQYF	TGTGCCAGCAGTGAATTCGGGGGAGGGCCCTCGAGAGAGACCCAGTACTTC